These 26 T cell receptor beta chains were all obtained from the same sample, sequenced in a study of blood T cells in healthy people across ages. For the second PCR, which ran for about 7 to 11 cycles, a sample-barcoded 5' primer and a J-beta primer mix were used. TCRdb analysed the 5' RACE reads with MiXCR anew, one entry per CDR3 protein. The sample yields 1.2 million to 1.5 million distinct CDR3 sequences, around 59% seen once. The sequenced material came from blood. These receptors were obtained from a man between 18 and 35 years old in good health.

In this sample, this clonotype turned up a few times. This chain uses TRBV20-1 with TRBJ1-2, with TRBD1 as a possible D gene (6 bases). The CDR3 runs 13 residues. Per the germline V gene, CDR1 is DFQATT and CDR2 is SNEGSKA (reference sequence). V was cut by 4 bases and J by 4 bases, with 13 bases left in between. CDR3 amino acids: CSATTGSGYGYTF. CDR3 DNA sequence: TGCAGTGCTACTACAGGGTCCGGCTATGGCTACACCTTC.

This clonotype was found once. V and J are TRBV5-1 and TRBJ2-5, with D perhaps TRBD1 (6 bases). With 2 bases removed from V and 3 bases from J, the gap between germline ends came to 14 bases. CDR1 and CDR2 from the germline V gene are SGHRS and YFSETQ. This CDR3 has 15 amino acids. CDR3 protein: CASSFEVQGEETQYF. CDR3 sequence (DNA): TGCGCCAGCAGCTTTGAGGTACAGGGAGAAGAGACCCAGTACTTC.

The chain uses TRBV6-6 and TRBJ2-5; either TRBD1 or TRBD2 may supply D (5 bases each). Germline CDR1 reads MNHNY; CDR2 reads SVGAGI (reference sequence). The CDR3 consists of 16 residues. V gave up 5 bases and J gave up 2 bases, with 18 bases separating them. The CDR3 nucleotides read TGTGCCAGCAGTCAGTCCCGGGGCACACCACAAGAGACCCAGTACTTC. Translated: CASSQSRGTPQETQYF.

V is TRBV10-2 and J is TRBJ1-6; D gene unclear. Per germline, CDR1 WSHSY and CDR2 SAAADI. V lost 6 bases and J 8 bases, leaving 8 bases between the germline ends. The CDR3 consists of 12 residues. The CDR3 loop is CASRDGDSPLHF. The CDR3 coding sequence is TGCGCCAGCAGGGACGGGGATTCACCCCTCCACTTT.

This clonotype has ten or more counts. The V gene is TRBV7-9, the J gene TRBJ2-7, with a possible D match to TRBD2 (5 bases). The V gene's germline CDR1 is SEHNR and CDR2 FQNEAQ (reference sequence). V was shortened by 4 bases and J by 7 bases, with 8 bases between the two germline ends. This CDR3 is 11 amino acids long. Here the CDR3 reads CASSSSGEQYF. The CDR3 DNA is TGTGCCAGCAGCTCCTCGGGGGAGCAGTACTTC.

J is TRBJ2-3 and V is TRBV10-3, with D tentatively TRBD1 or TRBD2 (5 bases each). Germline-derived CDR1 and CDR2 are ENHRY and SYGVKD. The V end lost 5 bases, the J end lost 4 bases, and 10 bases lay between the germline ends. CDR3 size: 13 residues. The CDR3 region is CAISLGTSDTQYF. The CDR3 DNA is TGTGCCATCAGTCTAGGGACCTCAGATACGCAGTATTTT.

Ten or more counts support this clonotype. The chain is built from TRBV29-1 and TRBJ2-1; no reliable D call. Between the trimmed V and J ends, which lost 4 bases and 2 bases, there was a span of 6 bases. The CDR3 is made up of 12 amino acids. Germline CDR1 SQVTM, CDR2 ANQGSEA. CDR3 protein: CSVAGTYNEQFF. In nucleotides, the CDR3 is TGCAGCGTTGCGGGCACCTACAATGAGCAGTTCTTC.

CDR3 DNA: TGTGCCAGCAGTGAACCCTTTTCCTACGAGCAGTACTTC. This encodes CASSEPFSYEQYF. The chain links TRBV2 to TRBJ2-7; no clear D. V lost 2 bases to trimming and J lost 1 base, with 6 bases between them. The CDR3 loop spans 13 amino acids. Germline lookup yields CDR1 SNHLY and CDR2 FYNNEI.

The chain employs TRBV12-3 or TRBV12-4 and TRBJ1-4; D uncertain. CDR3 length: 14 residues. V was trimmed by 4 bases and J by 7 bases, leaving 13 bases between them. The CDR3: CASSSYNQGEKLFF. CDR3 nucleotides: TGTGCCAGCAGTTCCTACAATCAAGGTGAAAAACTGTTTTTT.

CDR3 bases: TGTGCCAGCAACGAGGGACGGCGGGGGAGCACCGGGGAGCTGTTTTTT. Translation: CASNEGRRGSTGELFF. V usage is TRBV12-3 or TRBV12-4 and J usage is TRBJ2-2; 7 nucleotides align to TRBD2. The CDR3 covers 16 residues. With 7 bases clipped from V and 4 bases from J, the junction kept 12 bases outside the gene matches.

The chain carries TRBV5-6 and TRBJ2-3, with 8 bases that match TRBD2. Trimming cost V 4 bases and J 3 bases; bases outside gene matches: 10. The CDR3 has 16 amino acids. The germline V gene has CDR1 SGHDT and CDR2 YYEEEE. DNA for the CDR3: TGTGCCAGCAGCATTATGACTAGCGTCTTTACAGATACGCAGTATTTT. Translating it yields CASSIMTSVFTDTQYF.

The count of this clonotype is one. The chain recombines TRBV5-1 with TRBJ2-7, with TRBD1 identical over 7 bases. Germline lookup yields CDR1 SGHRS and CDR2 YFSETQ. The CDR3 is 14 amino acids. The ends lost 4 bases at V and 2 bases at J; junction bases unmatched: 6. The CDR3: CASSPDRYTYEQYF. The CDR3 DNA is TGCGCCAGCAGCCCGGACAGGTACACCTACGAGCAGTACTTC.

The CDR3 sequence: CASNKRLNDGYTF. The CDR3 DNA follows: TGCGCCAGCAATAAAAGGCTGAACGATGGCTACACCTTC. The V and J genes are TRBV10-2 and TRBJ1-2; no clear D gene. Trimming stripped 7 bases from V and 6 bases from J, with 15 bases between. The CDR3 covers 13 residues. Germline-derived CDR1 and CDR2 are WSHSY and SAAADI.

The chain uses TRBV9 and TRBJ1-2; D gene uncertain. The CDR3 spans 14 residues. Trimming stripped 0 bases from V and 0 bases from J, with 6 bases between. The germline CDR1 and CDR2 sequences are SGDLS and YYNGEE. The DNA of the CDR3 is TGTGCCAGCAGCGTAGGCAGCTCTAACTATGGCTACACCTTC. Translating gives CASSVGSSNYGYTF.

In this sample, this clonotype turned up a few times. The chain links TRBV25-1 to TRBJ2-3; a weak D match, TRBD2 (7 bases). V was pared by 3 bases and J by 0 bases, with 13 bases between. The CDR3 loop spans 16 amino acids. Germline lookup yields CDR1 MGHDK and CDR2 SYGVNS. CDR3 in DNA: TGTGCCAGCAGTGATGGTGGGGGGGCTAGCACAGATACGCAGTATTTT. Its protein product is CASSDGGGASTDTQYF.

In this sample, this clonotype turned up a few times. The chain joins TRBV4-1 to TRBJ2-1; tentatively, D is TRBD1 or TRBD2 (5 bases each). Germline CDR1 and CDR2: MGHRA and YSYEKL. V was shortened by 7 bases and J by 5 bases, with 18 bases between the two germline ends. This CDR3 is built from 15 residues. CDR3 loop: CASNSGAGVNNEQFF. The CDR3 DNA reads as TGCGCCAGCAATAGTGGGGCCGGGGTTAACAATGAGCAGTTCTTC.

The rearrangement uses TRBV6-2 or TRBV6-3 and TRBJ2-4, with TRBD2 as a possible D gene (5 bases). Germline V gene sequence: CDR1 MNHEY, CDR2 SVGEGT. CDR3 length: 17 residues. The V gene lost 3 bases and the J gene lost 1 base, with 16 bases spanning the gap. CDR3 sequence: CASSYMKLAPAKNIQYF. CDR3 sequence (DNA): TGTGCCAGCAGTTATATGAAGCTAGCCCCCGCCAAAAACATTCAGTACTTC.

The CDR3 DNA follows: TGCGCCAGCAGCCCGGAAGGGGGCTGGGGATACGAGCAGTACTTC. Protein: CASSPEGGWGYEQYF. The V gene is TRBV4-1, the J gene TRBJ2-7; TRBD1 matches at 7 bases. The germline gives CDR1 MGHRA, CDR2 YSYEKL. The CDR3 runs to 15 residues. V shed 4 bases, J shed 4 bases, and the junction held 10 bases outside the gene matches.

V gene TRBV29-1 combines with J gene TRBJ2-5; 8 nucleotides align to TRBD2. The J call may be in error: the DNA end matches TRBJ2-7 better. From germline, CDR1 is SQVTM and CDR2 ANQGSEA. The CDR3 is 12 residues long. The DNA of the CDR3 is TGCAGCGTCACACCCGGGGGGGACGAGCAGTACTTC. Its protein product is CSVTPGGDEQYF.

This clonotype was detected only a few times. The CDR3 DNA reads as TGCAGTGCGAGACGGGACCCTGATAATACGCAGTATTTT. Its protein is CSARRDPDNTQYF. The chain is built from TRBV20-1 and TRBJ2-3; either TRBD1 or TRBD2 may fit D (5 bases each). Germline CDR1 reads DFQATT; CDR2 reads SNEGSKA (reference sequence). With 6 bases removed from V and 7 bases from J, the gap between germline ends came to 17 bases. This CDR3 is 13 amino acids long.

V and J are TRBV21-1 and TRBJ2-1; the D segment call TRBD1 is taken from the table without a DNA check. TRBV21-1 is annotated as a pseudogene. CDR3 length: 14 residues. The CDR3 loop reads CASWSGQGKDEQFF. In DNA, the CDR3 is TGTGCCAGCTGGTCCGGACAGGGGAAAGATGAGCAGTTCTTC.

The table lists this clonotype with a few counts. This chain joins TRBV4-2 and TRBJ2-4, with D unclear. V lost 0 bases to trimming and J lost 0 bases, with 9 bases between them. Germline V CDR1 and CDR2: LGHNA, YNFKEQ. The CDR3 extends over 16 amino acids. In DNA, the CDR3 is TGTGCCAGCAGCCAAGAGGCCTTATTAGCCAAAAACATTCAGTACTTC. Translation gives CASSQEALLAKNIQYF.

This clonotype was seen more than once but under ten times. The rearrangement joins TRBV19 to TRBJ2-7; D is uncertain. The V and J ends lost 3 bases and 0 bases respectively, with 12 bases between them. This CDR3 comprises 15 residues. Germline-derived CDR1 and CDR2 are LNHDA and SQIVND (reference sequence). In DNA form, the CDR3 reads TGTGCCAGTAGTATGTTACCGATAAGCTCCTACGAGCAGTACTTC. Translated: CASSMLPISSYEQYF. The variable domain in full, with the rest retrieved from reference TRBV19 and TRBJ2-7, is DGGITQSPKYLFRKEGQNVTLSCEQNLNHDAMYWYRQDPGQGLRLIYYSQIVNDFQKGDIAEGYSVSREKKESFPLTVTSAQKNPTAFYLCASSMLPISSYEQYFGPGTRLTVT.

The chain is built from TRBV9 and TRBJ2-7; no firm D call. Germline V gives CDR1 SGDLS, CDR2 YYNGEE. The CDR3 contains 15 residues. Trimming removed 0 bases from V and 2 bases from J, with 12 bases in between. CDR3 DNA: TGTGCCAGCAGCGTAGGGCAATCCACTACCTACGAGCAGTACTTC. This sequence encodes CASSVGQSTTYEQYF. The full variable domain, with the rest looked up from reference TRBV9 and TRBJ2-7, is DSGVTQTPKHLITATGQRVTLRCSPRSGDLSVYWYQQSLDQGLQFLIQYYNGEERAKGNILERFSAQQFPDLHSELNLSSLELGDSALYFCASSVGQSTTYEQYFGPGTRLTVT.

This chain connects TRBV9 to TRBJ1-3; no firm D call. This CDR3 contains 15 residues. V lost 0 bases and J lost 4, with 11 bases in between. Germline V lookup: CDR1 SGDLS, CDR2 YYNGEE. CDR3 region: CASSVAKGYGNTIYF. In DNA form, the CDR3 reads TGTGCCAGCAGCGTAGCTAAGGGATACGGAAACACCATATATTTT.

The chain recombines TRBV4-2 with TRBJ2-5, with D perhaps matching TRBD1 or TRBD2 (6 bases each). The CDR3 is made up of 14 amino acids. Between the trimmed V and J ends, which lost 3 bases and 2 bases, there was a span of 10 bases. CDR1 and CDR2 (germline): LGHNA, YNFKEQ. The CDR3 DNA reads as TGTGCCAGCAGCCAGTCGGGGGCACAAGAGACCCAGTACTTC. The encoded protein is CASSQSGAQETQYF.